The sequence of this T cell receptor beta chain was determined in a study of cytomegalovirus exposure and HLA in healthy donors. The overall study: Of several hundred genotyped donors, more than 65% grouped in the Caucasian-associated ancestry cluster. Study-wide results and limits: Other equally common chains were less clonally expanded than HLA-associated TCR beta chains, a later analysis showed. It is likely that the observed cluster of highly shared sequence variants was a sequencing artifact.

The PCR had 60 Vbeta and 13 Jbeta primers. In the authors' workflow: An analysis that came later counted roughly 87 million unique TCR beta chains, about 10 million shared. Clones were sequenced by immunoSEQ multiplex PCR, and TCRdb holds only the in-frame ones, with some missing. V and J calls and clone size are given by that table; D and trimming were obtained from the DNA. The sample includes 150,000 or so clones, 60% to 85% of them seen just once. Concerning this clone: The antigen remains unidentified.

The ends lost 1 base at V and 1 base at J; junction bases unmatched: 1. Germline CDR1 and CDR2: KGHSH and LQKENI. The CDR3 length is 14 residues. Sequencing used PBMCs. The TCR originated in a middle-aged woman in good health and CMV-seropositive. The chain is built from TRBV18 and TRBJ2-7, with 7 bases matching TRBD1. The CDR3 sequence: CASSPQGASYEQYF. The CDR3 DNA reads as TGTGCCAGCTCACCACAGGGGGCGTCCTACGAGCAGTACTTC.